This TCR beta chain was sequenced for a study of CD8 T cells in Susac syndrome. Study-level background: Treatment at blood withdrawal was none, corticosteroids, or intravenous immunoglobulin alone in Susac syndrome patients.

Germline CDR1 and CDR2: SNHLY and FYNNEI. The length of the CDR3 is 12 residues. V dropped 10 bases and J dropped 6; count of bases not matched to a gene: 8. cDNA came from approximately 0.5 to 1 ug RNA primed by random hexamers. Using its own MiXCR run on the immunoSEQ multiplex PCR reads, TCRdb lists one record per CDR3 protein. The table has under 200,000 distinct CDR3 sequences, more than 95% seen once. The sequenced sample consisted of CD4+ T cells from PBMCs. The J gene is TRBJ1-1, the V gene TRBV2, with 7 bases aligning to TRBD1. The source of this sequence is a human donor with Susac syndrome. The CDR3 region is CAIEEGAPEAFF. CDR3 bases: TGTGCCATCGAGGAGGGGGCTCCTGAAGCTTTCTTT.